Given below is one T cell receptor (beta chain) in context. What it binds is unknown. The sample comes from a study of shared clonotypes between healthy human individuals. Authors' methods: ImmunoSEQ output held junction-only sequences without quality scores, so filtering differed. Clones were sequenced by immunoSEQ multiplex PCR, and TCRdb holds only the in-frame ones, with some missing. The V and J calls and the clone size are those of that table, but D and trimming were determined from the DNA. The sample carries more than 450,000 clones, 75% to 85% recorded once. Study-level findings and limits: It was anticipated that sequencing depth would influence how many clonotypes donors shared.

The sample consisted of PBMCs. The sequence was collected from a woman in her 40s in good health. Some clones in this sample may be carry-over from other donors' samples.

CDR3 sequence: CAWSAGTDTQYF. DNA of the CDR3: TGTGCCTGGAGTGCAGGCACAGATACGCAGTATTTT. The chain uses TRBV30 and TRBJ2-3; D ambiguous. Trimming took 1 base from V and 1 from J, leaving 3 bases between them. CDR3 size: 12 residues. The germline gives CDR1 GTSNPN, CDR2 SVGIG (reference sequence).